This T cell receptor beta chain was recorded in a study of blood T cells in healthy people across ages. Regarding the study as a whole: Possibly confounding the expanded clonotype changes was the fact that donor CMV status was unknown.

It was with a sample-barcoded 5' primer and a J-beta primer mix that a second PCR of about 7 to 12 cycles was run. Every single cDNA molecule received a tag from a template-switch adaptor with 12 random nucleotides. One entry per CDR3 protein results from TCRdb running MiXCR on the 5' RACE reads. The sample holds some 900,000 distinct CDR3 sequences, about 48% seen once. The sample providers were healthy Caucasian people from Russia, aged roughly 6 to 95. Total RNA, at least 5 micrograms per sample, was extracted from PBMCs. This clonotype was seen only a few times. No antigen is known for it. This CDR3 has 12 residues. Germline CDR1 and CDR2: SGHTA and FQGNSA. The germline V and J ends were trimmed by 8 bases and 9 bases, with 14 bases remaining between them.

Sequenced: blood. This chain uses TRBV7-2 with TRBJ2-1; possibly TRBD1 or TRBD2 for D (6 bases each). This clonotype was obtained from a man younger than 45 in good health. In nucleotides, the CDR3 is TGTGCCAGCGCACCAGGGGAGGCTGAGCAGTTCTTC. This sequence encodes CASAPGEAEQFF.